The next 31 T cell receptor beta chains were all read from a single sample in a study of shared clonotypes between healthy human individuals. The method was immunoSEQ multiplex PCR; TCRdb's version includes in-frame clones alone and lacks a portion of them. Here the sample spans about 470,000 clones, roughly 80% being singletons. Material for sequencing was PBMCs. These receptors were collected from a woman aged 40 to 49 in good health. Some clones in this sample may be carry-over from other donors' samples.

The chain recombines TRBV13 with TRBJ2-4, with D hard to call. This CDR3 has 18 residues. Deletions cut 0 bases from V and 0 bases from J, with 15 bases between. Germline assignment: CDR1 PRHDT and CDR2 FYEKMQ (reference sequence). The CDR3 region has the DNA TGTGCCAGCAGCTTAGGCTTTTTGGCAGCCATAGCCAAAAACATTCAGTACTTC. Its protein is CASSLGFLAAIAKNIQYF.

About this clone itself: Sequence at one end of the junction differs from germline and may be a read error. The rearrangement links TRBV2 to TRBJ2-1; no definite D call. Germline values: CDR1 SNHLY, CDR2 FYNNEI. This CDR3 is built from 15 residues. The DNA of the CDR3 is TGTGCCAGCAGTGACGAAGACATCAGCTACAGTGAGCAGTTCTTC. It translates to CASSDEDISYSEQFF.

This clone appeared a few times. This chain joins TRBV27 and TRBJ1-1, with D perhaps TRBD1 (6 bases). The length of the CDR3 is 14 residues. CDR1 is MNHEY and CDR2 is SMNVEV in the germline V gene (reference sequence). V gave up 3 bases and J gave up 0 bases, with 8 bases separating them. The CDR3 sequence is CASSLGTLNTEAFF. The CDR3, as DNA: TGTGCCAGCAGTTTGGGGACATTGAACACTGAAGCTTTCTTT.

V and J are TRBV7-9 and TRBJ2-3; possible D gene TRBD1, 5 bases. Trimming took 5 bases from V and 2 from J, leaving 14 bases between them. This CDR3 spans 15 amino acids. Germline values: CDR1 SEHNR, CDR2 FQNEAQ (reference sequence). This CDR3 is CASSIRVPNTDTQYF. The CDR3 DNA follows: TGTGCCAGCAGCATCAGGGTACCCAACACAGATACGCAGTATTTT.

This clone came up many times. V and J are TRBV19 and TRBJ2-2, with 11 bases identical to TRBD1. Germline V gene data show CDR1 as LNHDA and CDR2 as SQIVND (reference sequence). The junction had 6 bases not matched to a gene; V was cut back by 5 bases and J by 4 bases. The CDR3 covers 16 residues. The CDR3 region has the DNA TGTGCCAGTAGTGGACAGGGGGCCGTTGCCACCGGGGAGCTGTTTTTT. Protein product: CASSGQGAVATGELFF.

CDR3 region: CASSLTSGRYEQYF. As DNA, the CDR3 is TGTGCCAGCAGCCTAACTAGCGGGAGATACGAGCAGTACTTC. V usage is TRBV7-2 and J usage is TRBJ2-7; TRBD2 agrees at 11 bases. V was pared by 5 bases and J by 4 bases, with 4 bases of the junction left unmatched. The CDR3 is 14 amino acids. Germline V CDR1 and CDR2: SGHTA, FQGNSA.

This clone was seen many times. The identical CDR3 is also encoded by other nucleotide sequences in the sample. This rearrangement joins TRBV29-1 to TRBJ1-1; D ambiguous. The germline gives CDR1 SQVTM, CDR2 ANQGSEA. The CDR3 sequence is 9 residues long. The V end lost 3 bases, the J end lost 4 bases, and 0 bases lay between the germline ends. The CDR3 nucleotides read TGCAGCGTTGACACTGAAGCTTTCTTT. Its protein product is CSVDTEAFF.

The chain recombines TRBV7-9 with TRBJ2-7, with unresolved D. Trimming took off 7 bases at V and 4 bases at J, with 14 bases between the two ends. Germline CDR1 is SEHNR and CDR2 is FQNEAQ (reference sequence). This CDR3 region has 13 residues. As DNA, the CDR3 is TGTGCCAGCAAGGATTACAATTCATACGAGCAGTACTTC. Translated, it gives CASKDYNSYEQYF. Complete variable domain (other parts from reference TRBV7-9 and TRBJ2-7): DTGVSQNPRHKITKRGQNVTFRCDPISEHNRLYWYRQTLGQGPEFLTYFQNEAQLEKSRLLSDRFSAERPKGSFSTLEIQRTEQGDSAMYLCASKDYNSYEQYFGPGTRLTVT.

Written as DNA, the CDR3 is TGTGCCAGCAGCCCACTCGGGACTTCATACGAGCAGTACTTC. The encoded protein is CASSPLGTSYEQYF. This chain connects TRBV7-3 to TRBJ2-7, with D possibly TRBD2 on 6 matching bases. V gave up 5 bases and J gave up 4 bases, with 15 bases separating them. The CDR3 covers 14 residues. Looked up from germline, CDR1 is SGHTA and CDR2 is FQGTGA.

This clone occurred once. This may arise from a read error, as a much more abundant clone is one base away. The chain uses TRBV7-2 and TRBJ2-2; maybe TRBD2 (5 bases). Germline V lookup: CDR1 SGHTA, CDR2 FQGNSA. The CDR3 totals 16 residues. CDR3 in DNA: TGTGCCGGCAGTTCCACCCCACCCCAGCGGCCCGGGGAGCTGTTTTTT. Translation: CAGSSTPPQRPGELFF.

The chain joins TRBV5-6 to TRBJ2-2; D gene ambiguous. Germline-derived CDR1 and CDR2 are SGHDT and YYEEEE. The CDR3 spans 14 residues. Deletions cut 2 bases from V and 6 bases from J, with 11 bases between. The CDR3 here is CASSFDRAAGELFF. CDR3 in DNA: TGTGCCAGCAGCTTCGACCGGGCTGCCGGGGAGCTGTTTTTT.

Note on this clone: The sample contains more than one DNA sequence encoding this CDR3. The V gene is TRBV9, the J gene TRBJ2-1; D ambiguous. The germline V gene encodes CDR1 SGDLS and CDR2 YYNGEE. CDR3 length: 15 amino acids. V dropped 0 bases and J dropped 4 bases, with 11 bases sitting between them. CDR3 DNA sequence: TGTGCCAGCAGCGTAGGTGACGGAAGTTACAATGAGCAGTTCTTC. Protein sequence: CASSVGDGSYNEQFF.

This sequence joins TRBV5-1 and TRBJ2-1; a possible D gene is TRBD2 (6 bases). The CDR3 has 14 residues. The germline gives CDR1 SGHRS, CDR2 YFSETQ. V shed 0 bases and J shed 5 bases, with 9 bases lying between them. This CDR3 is CASSLVGGNNEQFF. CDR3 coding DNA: TGCGCCAGCAGCTTGGTTGGGGGGAACAATGAGCAGTTCTTC.

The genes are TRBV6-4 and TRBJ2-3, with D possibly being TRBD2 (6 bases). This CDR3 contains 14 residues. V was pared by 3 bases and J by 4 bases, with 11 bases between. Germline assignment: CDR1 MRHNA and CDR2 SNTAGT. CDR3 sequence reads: CASSETGTSDTQYF. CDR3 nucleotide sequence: TGTGCCAGCAGTGAAACCGGGACTTCAGATACGCAGTATTTT.

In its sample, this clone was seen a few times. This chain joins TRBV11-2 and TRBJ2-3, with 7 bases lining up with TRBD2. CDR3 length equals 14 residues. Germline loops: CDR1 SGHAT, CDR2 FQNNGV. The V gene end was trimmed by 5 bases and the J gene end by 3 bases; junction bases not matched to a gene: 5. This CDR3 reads CASSPRDYTDTQYF. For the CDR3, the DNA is TGTGCCAGCAGCCCCCGGGACTATACAGATACGCAGTATTTT.

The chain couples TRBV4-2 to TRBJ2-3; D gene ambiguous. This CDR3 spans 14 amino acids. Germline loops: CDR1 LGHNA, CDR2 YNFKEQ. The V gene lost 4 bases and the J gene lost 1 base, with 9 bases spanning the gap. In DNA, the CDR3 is TGTGCCAGCAGCCTAGTCCTAGGCACAGATACGCAGTATTTT. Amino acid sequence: CASSLVLGTDTQYF.

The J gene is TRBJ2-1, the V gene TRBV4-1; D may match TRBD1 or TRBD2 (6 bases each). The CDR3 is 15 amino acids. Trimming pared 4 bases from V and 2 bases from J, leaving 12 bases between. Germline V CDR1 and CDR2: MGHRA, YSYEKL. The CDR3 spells CASSPGGATYNEQFF. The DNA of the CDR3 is TGCGCCAGCAGCCCCGGGGGCGCGACCTACAATGAGCAGTTCTTC.

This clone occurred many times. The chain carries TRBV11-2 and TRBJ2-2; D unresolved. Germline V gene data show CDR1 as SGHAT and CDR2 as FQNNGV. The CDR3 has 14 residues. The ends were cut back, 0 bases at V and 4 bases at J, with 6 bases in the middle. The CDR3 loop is CASSLDRATGELFF. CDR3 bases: TGTGCCAGCAGCTTAGATAGGGCCACCGGGGAGCTGTTTTTT. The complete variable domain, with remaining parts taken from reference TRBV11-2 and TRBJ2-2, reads EAGVAQSPRYKIIEKRQSVAFWCNPISGHATLYWYQQILGQGPKLLIQFQNNGVVDDSQLPKDRFSAERLKGVDSTLKIQPAKLEDSAVYLCASSLDRATGELFFGEGSRLTVL.

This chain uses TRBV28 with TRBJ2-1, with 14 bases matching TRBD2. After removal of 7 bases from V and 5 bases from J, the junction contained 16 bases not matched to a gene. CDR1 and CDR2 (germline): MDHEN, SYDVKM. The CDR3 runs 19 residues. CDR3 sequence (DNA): TGTGCCAGCACCAATAGACTAGCGGGAGGGCTATACCACCACAATGAGCAGTTCTTC. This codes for CASTNRLAGGLYHHNEQFF.

CDR3 sequence: CASSTSTGGRYEQYF. As DNA, the CDR3 is TGTGCCAGCAGTACCTCGACAGGGGGCAGATACGAGCAGTACTTC. The chain is built from TRBV28 and TRBJ2-7, with 10 bases aligning to TRBD1. The germline CDR1 and CDR2 sequences are MDHEN and SYDVKM. CDR3 length: 15 amino acids. Trimming at V came to 5 bases and at J to 4 bases, leaving 8 bases not matched to a gene.

The CDR3 is CSATGVFGETQYF. Here the CDR3 DNA reads TGCAGCGCCACCGGGGTCTTCGGGGAGACCCAGTACTTC. J is TRBJ2-5 and V is TRBV29-1; D is perhaps TRBD2 (5 bases). The germline V gene encodes CDR1 SQVTM and CDR2 ANQGSEA. The CDR3 has 13 amino acids. The V end was cut by 7 bases, the J end by 5 bases, with 17 bases between.

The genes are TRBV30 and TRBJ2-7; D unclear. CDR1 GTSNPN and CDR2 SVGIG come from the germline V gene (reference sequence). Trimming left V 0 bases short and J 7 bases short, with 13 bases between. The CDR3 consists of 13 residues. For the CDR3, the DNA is TGTGCCTGGAGTGTACAACGGGCAGCTGAGCAGTACTTC. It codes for CAWSVQRAAEQYF.

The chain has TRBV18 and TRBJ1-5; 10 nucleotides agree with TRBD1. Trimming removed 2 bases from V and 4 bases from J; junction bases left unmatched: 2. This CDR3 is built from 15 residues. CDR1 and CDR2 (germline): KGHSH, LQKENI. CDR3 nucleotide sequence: TGTGCCAGCTCACCAGGGACAGGGGTTAATCAGCCCCAGCATTTT. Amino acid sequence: CASSPGTGVNQPQHF.

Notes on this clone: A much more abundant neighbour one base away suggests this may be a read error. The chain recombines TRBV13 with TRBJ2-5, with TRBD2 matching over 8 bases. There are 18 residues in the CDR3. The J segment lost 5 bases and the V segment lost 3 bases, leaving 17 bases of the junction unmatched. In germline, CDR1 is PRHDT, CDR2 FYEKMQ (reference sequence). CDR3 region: CASSFEGPGLGFRETQYF. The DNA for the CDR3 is TGTGCCAGCAGCTTCGAAGGGCCGGGACTAGGTTTTCGGGAGACCCAGTACTTC. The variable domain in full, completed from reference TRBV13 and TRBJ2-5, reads AAGVIQSPRHLIKEKRETATLKCYPIPRHDTVYWYQQGPGQDPQFLISFYEKMQSDKGSIPDRFSAQQFSDYHSELNMSSLELGDSALYFCASSFEGPGLGFRETQYFGPGTRLLVL.

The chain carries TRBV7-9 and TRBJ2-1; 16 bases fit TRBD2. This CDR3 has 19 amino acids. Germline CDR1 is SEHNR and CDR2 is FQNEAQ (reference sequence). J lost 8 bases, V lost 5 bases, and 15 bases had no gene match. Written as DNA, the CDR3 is TGTGCCAGCAGCACAGTCACGGGACTAGCGGGAGGGCCGATAGATGAGCAGTTCTTC. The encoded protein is CASSTVTGLAGGPIDEQFF.

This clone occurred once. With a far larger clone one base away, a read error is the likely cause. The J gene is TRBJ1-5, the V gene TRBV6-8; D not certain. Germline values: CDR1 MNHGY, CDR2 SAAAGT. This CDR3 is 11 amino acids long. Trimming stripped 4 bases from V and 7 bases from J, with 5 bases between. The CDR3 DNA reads TGTGCCAGCAGTTCAGAGCAGCCCCAGCATTTT. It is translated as CASSSEQPQHF.

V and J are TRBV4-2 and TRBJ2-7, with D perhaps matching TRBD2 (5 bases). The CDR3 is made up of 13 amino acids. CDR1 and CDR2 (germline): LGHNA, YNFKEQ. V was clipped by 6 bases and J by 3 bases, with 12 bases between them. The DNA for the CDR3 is TGTGCCAGCAGTCAATCTAGCAGCTACGAGCAGTACTTC. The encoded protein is CASSQSSSYEQYF.

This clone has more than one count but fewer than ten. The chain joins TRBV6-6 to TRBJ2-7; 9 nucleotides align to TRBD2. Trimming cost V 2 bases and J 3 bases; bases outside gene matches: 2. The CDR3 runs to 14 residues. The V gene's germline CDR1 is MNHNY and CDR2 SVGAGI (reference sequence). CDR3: CASSYPAGGYEQYF. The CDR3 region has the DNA TGTGCCAGCAGTTACCCAGCGGGAGGCTACGAGCAGTACTTC.

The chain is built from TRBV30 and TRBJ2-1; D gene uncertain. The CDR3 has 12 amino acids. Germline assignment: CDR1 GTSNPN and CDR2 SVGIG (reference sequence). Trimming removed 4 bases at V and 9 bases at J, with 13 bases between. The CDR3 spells CAWTPRRTEQFF. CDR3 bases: TGTGCCTGGACCCCCCGGCGGACTGAGCAGTTCTTC.

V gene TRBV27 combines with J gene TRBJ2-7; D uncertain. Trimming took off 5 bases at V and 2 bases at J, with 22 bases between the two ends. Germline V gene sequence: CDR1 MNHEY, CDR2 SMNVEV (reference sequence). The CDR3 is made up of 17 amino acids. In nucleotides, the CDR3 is TGTGCCAGCAGTCCGTACCCGGAATGGGGTTCAACCTACGAGCAGTACTTC. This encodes CASSPYPEWGSTYEQYF.

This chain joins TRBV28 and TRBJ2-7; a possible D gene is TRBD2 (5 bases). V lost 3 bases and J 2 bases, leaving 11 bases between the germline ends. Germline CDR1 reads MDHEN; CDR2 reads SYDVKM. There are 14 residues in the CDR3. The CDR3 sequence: CASSFNRTPYEQYF. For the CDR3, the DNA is TGTGCCAGCAGTTTTAATAGGACTCCCTACGAGCAGTACTTC.